Included here is one TCR beta chain sequence, with context. Deep was the level at which the assay was run. Repertoires were generated with immunoSEQ multiplex PCR, while TCRdb's copy carries only in-frame clones and drops some. The sample lists more than 2 million clones; nearly 97% were seen once. The source of the sample is a study of shared clonotypes between healthy human individuals. CDR1 and CDR2 (germline): SGHDN, FVKESK. V lost 1 base, J lost 5 bases, and 1 base stayed unmatched. The CDR3 sequence is 14 residues long. This clonotype was obtained from a man younger than 35 in good health. Sequencing used naive CD4+ T cells sorted from blood. Sample subset: CD45RA+ positively selected. V is TRBV14 and J is TRBJ2-2, with TRBD2 matching 7 bases. Here the CDR3 reads CASSQGLATGELFF. In DNA, the CDR3 is TGTGCCAGCAGCCAAGGACTAGCAACCGGGGAGCTGTTTTTT.